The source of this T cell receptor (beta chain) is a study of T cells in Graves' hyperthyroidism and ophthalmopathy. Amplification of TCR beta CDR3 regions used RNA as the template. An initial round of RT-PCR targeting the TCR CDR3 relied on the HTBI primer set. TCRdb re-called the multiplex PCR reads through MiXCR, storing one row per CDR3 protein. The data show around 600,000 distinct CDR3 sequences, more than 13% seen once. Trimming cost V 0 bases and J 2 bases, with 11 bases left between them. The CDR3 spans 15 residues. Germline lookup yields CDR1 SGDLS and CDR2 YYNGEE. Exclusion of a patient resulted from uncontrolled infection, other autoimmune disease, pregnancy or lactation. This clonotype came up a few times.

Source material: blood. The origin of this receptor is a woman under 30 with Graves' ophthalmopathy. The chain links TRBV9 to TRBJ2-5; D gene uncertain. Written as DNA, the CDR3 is TGTGCCAGCAGCGTAGCGGGCTCACCACAAGAGACCCAGTACTTC. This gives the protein CASSVAGSPQETQYF.